The clone carrying this T cell receptor beta chain was counted a few times. This sample was included in a study of human T cells and chemical hapten exposure. As to time point: patch test 3, about 24 weeks after DPC sensitization. As for treatment: therapeutic diphenylcyclopropenone sensitization with weekly scalp DPC. From the RACE reads, TCRdb called clonotypes with MiXCR, one entry per CDR3 protein. Of 150,000 to 200,000 distinct CDR3 sequences in the sample, around a quarter are singletons; the top ten hold 2.5%. The specimen comprised whole blood, sampled in connection with sensitization to the hapten diphenylcyclopropenone (DPC). This sequence was found in a woman in her thirties or forties with alopecia areata. Some clones in this sample may be carry-over from other donors' samples.

As DNA, the CDR3 is TGTGCCAGCAGTGATGGACAGGGGAGCAATCAGCCCCAGCATTTT. As protein: CASSDGQGSNQPQHF. The chain uses TRBV6-1 and TRBJ1-5; 9 nucleotides align to TRBD1. CDR1 is MNHNS, CDR2 SASEGT, per germline. Losses at the gene ends were 3 bases for V and 1 base for J; bases not matched to a gene: 1. This CDR3 is built from 15 residues.